The clone carrying this T cell receptor (beta chain) was counted a few times. The antigen is undetermined. Repertoires were generated with immunoSEQ multiplex PCR, while TCRdb's copy carries only in-frame clones and drops some. This sample has about 75,000 clones; about nine tenths occur once, and the top ten carry 18%. The sample belongs to a study of T cell responses to AZD1222 COVID-19 vaccine. Findings and limits, study-wide: Following two doses of AZD1222, Spike-specific TCR breadth and depth rose.

This CDR3 is built from 13 residues. Looked up from germline, CDR1 is SGHKS and CDR2 is YYEKEE (reference sequence). The V gene lost 1 base and the J gene lost 6 bases, with 5 bases spanning the gap. This TCR derives from an adult who received the AZD1222 COVID-19 vaccine. This chain joins TRBV5-5 and TRBJ1-6; no firm D call. Sequenced material: peripheral blood, taken 28 days after the second AZD1222 dose. This chain's CDR3 is CASSLRANSPLHF. CDR3 in DNA: TGTGCCAGCAGCTTGAGGGCTAATTCACCCCTCCACTTT.